One T cell receptor beta chain is described in this entry. Its specificity is not known. Repertoires were generated with immunoSEQ multiplex PCR, while TCRdb's copy carries only in-frame clones and drops some. The sample carries about 64,000 clones, about 87% recorded once. The germline V gene has CDR1 SGHTS and CDR2 YDEGEE. There are 15 residues in the CDR3. Losses at the gene ends were 4 bases for V and 3 bases for J; bases not matched to a gene: 6. Peripheral blood came from all dose cohorts at three timepoints. This specimen belongs to a study of OX40 agonist ivuxolimab in advanced cancers. For the study at large: An agonistic human IgG2 monoclonal antibody against OX40 (CD134) was given. People in dose escalation had one of these cancers: hepatocellular carcinoma, melanoma, renal cell or head and neck cancer. Study observations and caveats: At 0.1 to 3.0 mg/kg and by week 6, CD4+ and CD8+ T cells in the blood had expanded clonally.

The input for sequencing was CD4+ or CD8+ T cells sorted from blood, taken in a trial of the OX40 agonist ivuxolimab. The chain couples TRBV5-8 to TRBJ2-7; the match to TRBD2 covers 11 bases. The origin of this receptor is an adult with an advanced solid tumor such as melanoma, head and neck, liver or kidney cancer. The DNA of the CDR3 is TGTGCCAGCAGCCTGGGACTAGCGGAAGGCTACGAGCAGTACTTC. It translates to CASSLGLAEGYEQYF.